This TCR beta chain was found in a study of cytotoxic CD8 clonotypes in ibrutinib-treated CLL. Looking at the study overall: Among patients, some 24 responded partially and 2 completely; roughly 14 then stayed remitted and around 12 progressed after median around 70 months.

The repertoire was sequenced with immunoSEQ multiplex PCR; TCRdb's copy has only in-frame clones and lacks some. The sample shows some 150,000 clones, approximately 77% of them seen only once. Concerning this clone: As yet, its antigen is unknown.

Notes on the study in general: Treatment saw public clonotypes, which were uncommon, either contract or stay stable. Researchers report that baseline clonality outpaced age-matched healthy donors and tracked circulating CD8+ T-cell counts.

This CDR3 spans 14 amino acids. J gave up 4 bases and V 7 bases, and 9 bases lay outside the gene matches. Germline CDR1 is MNHEY and CDR2 is SVGAGI. The clonotype originates from a human donor with chronic lymphocytic leukemia. The chain has TRBV6-5 and TRBJ2-5; 7 bases fit TRBD2. Here the sequenced sample was PBMCs, taken after 12 months of ibrutinib treatment. In DNA, the CDR3 is TGTGCCAGCACGGTAGCGGCGGGGGTAGAGACCCAGTACTTC. Its protein product is CASTVAAGVETQYF.